This T cell receptor beta chain was recovered during a study of early T cells in non-severe SARS-CoV-2 infection. For the study at large: RNA in bulk from unsorted whole blood was sequenced, and chains were unpaired.

Individual cDNA molecules carried attached unique molecular identifiers. MiXCR was run by TCRdb on the 5' RACE reads, yielding one entry per CDR3 protein. The top ten hold around 2.9% of the sample, which has more than 65,000 distinct CDR3 sequences, around 12% seen once. In germline, CDR1 is SGHAT, CDR2 FQDESV (reference sequence). Trimming took 4 bases from V and 1 from J; bases not matched to a gene: 3. The CDR3 has 14 amino acids. The TCR was taken from an adult who was a healthcare worker with PCR-confirmed SARS-CoV-2 infection or an uninfected control (not recorded which). The specimen comprised whole blood, sampled at baseline. The chain has TRBV11-1 and TRBJ1-2; 7 bases are shared with TRBD1. The CDR3 spells CASSSDRNNYGYTF. The DNA for the CDR3 is TGTGCCAGCAGCTCGGACAGGAATAACTATGGCTACACCTTC. The whole variable domain, filled in from reference TRBV11-1 and TRBJ1-2, reads EAEVAQSPRYKITEKSQAVAFWCDPISGHATLYWYRQILGQGPELLVQFQDESVVDDSQLPKDRFSAERLKGVDSTLKIQPAELGDSAMYLCASSSDRNNYGYTFGSGTRLTVV.